One and the same sample provided the 5 T cell receptor beta chains below, sequenced in a study of neoadjuvant anti-PD-1 for oral cavity cancer (dated by TCRdb to the early 2020s). Receptors were amplified or captured by the immunoSEQ multiplex PCR assay. The immuneACCESS repertoire file appears here via TCRdb, limited to in-frame rearrangements. These files lack a portion of the clones; in checked studies, under half of the deficit traces to unresolved V genes, and the cause of the others is not known. This sample has about 16,000 clones in its table, and roughly 70% of those were observed once. The ten largest clones capture 2.6% of the sample. The time point label for this specimen denotes: before neoadjuvant nivolumab. The input for sequencing was PBMCs, taken before nivolumab (anti-PD-1) treatment. The receptors here all came from a person between 40 and 79 years old with oral cavity squamous cell carcinoma.

The chain is built from TRBV27 and TRBJ1-5, with a possible D match to TRBD1 (5 bases). The CDR3 runs 18 residues. V lost 6 bases, J lost 1 base, and 22 bases lay in between. The germline V gene encodes CDR1 MNHEY and CDR2 SMNVEV (reference sequence). CDR3 coding DNA: TGTGCCAGCAGGAGACACCAAGACAGTGCTACCAGCAATCAGCCCCAGCATTTT. Residues: CASRRHQDSATSNQPQHF.

The chain couples TRBV28 to TRBJ2-7, with 9 nucleotides matching TRBD2. The CDR3 totals 15 residues. J lost 3 bases, V lost 8 bases, and 11 bases had no gene match. Germline-derived CDR1 and CDR2 are MDHEN and SYDVKM. The CDR3 region is CASLQASGEFYEQYF. The CDR3 bases are TGTGCCAGCCTCCAGGCTAGCGGGGAGTTCTACGAGCAGTACTTC. The variable domain in full, completed from reference TRBV28 and TRBJ2-7, reads DVKVTQSSRYLVKRTGEKVFLECVQDMDHENMFWYRQDPGLGLRLIYFSYDVKMKEKGDIPEGYSVSREKKERFSLILESASTNQTSMYLCASLQASGEFYEQYFGPGTRLTVT.

J is TRBJ2-1 and V is TRBV7-6; D is perhaps TRBD1 (6 bases). The CDR3 is made up of 16 amino acids. The germline V and J ends were trimmed by 5 bases and 0 bases, with 14 bases remaining between them. CDR1 SGHVS and CDR2 FNYEAQ come from the germline V gene. The CDR3 DNA reads as TGTGCCAGCAGCCCCAGGGGAACGGCCTCCTACAATGAGCAGTTCTTC. This sequence encodes CASSPRGTASYNEQFF.

This clone was counted a few times. This sequence joins TRBV6-5 and TRBJ2-2, with unresolved D. Trimming pared 0 bases from V and 0 bases from J, leaving 5 bases between. CDR3 length: 15 amino acids. Germline assignment: CDR1 MNHEY and CDR2 SVGAGI. CDR3 sequence: CASSYSQTNTGELFF. The CDR3 coding sequence is TGTGCCAGCAGTTACTCACAGACGAACACCGGGGAGCTGTTTTTT.

This clone came up once. The chain combines TRBV7-8 with TRBJ1-5; D possibly corresponds to TRBD1 (6 bases). Germline loops: CDR1 SGHVS, CDR2 FQNEAQ. The length of the CDR3 is 21 residues. The V end was cut by 0 bases, the J end by 1 base, with 25 bases between. CDR3 in amino acids: CASSLARFLGAALTSNQPQHF. CDR3 DNA sequence: TGTGCCAGCAGCTTAGCTCGGTTTCTGGGGGCGGCTTTAACGAGCAATCAGCCCCAGCATTTT.